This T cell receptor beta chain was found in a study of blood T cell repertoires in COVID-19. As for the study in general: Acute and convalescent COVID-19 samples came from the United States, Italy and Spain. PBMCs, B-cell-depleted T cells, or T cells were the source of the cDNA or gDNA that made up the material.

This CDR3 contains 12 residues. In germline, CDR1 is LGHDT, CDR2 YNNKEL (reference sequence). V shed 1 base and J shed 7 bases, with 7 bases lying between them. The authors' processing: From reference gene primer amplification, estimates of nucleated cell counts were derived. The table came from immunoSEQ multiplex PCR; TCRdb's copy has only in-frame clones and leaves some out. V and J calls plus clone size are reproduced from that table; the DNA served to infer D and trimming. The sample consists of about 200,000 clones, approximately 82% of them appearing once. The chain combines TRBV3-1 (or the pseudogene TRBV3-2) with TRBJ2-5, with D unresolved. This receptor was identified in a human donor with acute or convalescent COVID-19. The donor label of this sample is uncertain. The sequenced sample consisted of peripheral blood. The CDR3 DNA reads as TGTGCCAGCAGCCAAGGGAGTGGGACCCAGTACTTC. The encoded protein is CASSQGSGTQYF.